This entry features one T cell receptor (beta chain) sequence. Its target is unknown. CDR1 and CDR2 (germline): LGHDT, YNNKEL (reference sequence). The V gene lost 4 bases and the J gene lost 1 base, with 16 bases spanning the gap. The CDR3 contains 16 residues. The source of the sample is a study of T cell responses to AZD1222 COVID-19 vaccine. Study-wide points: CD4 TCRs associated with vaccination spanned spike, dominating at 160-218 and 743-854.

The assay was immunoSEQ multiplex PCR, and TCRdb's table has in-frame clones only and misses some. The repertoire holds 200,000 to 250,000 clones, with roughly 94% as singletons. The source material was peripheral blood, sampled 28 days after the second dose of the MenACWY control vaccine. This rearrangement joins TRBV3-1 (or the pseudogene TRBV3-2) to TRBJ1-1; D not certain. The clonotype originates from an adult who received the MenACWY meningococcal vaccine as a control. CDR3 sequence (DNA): TGTGCCAGCAGCCCGACCCGAGGAATTGAGAACACTGAAGCTTTCTTT. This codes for CASSPTRGIENTEAFF.